This T cell receptor beta chain was captured by sequencing in a study of T cell responses to AZD1222 COVID-19 vaccine. Clones were sequenced by immunoSEQ multiplex PCR, and TCRdb holds only the in-frame ones, with some missing. The data show approximately 27,000 clones, with 89% seen just once and roughly 1.3% held by the top ten. This CDR3 comprises 17 residues. In germline, CDR1 is SSHAT, CDR2 FNYEAQ (reference sequence). This chain links TRBV7-7 with TRBJ2-2; a possible D gene is TRBD2 (6 bases). This sequence originates from an adult in good health. The starting material was peripheral blood, obtained on day 0 of AZD1222 vaccination. The CDR3 spells CASGPGAKLQNTGELFF. The CDR3 DNA sequence: TGTGCTAGCGGTCCCGGGGCGAAGCTCCAAAACACCGGGGAGCTGTTTTTT. The full variable domain, rest sourced from reference TRBV7-7 and TRBJ2-2, is GAGVSQSPRYKVTKRGQDVTLRCDPISSHATLYWYQQALGQGPEFLTYFNYEAQPDKSGLPSDRFSAERPEGSISTLTIQRTEQRDSAMYRCASGPGAKLQNTGELFFGEGSRLTVL.